This entry describes one TCR beta chain. Antigen: not known. The sample is drawn from a study of cytomegalovirus exposure and HLA in healthy donors. The PCR had 60 Vbeta and 13 Jbeta primers. The method was immunoSEQ multiplex PCR; TCRdb's version includes in-frame clones alone and lacks a portion of them. The table has 130,000 to 150,000 clones, about 80% seen once. Findings and caveats of the study: Per a prior analysis, the majority of TCR beta V segments were productive roughly 90% or roughly 30% of the time. Differences between HLA loci emerged in a later analysis of TCR association rates, with DRB1 most and HLA-C fewest. As immune exposure information, only CMV serostatus was available.

Trimming stripped 9 bases from V and 2 bases from J, with 17 bases between. Germline values: CDR1 MNHEY, CDR2 SMNVEV (reference sequence). This CDR3 comprises 14 residues. The specimen was PBMCs. The receptor was isolated from a woman aged 55-69 years in good health and CMV-seropositive. The chain combines TRBV27 with TRBJ2-7; tentative D call: TRBD1 (5 bases). As DNA, the CDR3 is TGTGCCAGATCGTTTGGGGCCCTCACCTACGAGCAGTACTTC. Translated: CARSFGALTYEQYF.